The rows below give T cell receptor beta chains drawn from one sample of a study of T cells after yellow fever vaccination. One entry per CDR3 protein results from TCRdb running MiXCR on the 5' RACE reads. This sample has 200,000 to 300,000 distinct CDR3 sequences, with approximately 3.5% found just once. Here the sequenced sample was PBMCs, taken 15 days after the yellow fever booster vaccination. The receptor set was obtained from a man aged 18 to 29 who received the YFV17D yellow fever vaccine. The CDR3 runs from the conserved cysteine through the conserved F or W. A D gene is named only where the DNA matches it firmly. Expanded clones get a size class; other rows say once, few or many, or leave the size out.

CDR3nt | CDR3aa | j_gene | v_gene | abundance | d_gene
TGTGCCAGCAGCTTAGAGAGTCCCGGGGCCGGGGAGCTGTTTTTT | CASSLESPGAGELFF | TRBJ2-2 | TRBV7-9 | many | NA
TGTGCCAGCAGCTTGAGACAGGGGTGGAACTATGGCTACACCTTC | CASSLRQGWNYGYTF | TRBJ1-2 | TRBV11-2 | many | TRBD1
TGCGCCAGCAGCTGGGACTTGGCGGGGGACTCCTACGAGCAGTACTTC | CASSWDLAGDSYEQYF | TRBJ2-7 | TRBV5-1 | many | TRBD2
TGTGCCAGCTCACCGACAGGGCCAGGGAAGGGCTCACCCCTCCACTTT | CASSPTGPGKGSPLHF | TRBJ1-6 | TRBV18 | many | TRBD1
TGCGCCAGCAGCCTACCACAATCTGGAGAGACCCAGTACTTC | CASSLPQSGETQYF | TRBJ2-5 | TRBV4-1 | few | NA
TGTGCCAGCAACTCCTACGCGGACAGGAAGTACTTC | CASNSYADRKYF | TRBJ2-7 | TRBV12-3/TRBV12-4 | many | TRBD1
TGCGCCAGCAGCTCTCCGGGACAGGCATACGAGCAGTACTTC | CASSSPGQAYEQYF | TRBJ2-7 | TRBV5-1 | many | TRBD1
TGCGCCAGCAGCGACCCAGGGGGCACCGGGGAGCTGTTTTTT | CASSDPGGTGELFF | TRBJ2-2 | TRBV5-1 | many | TRBD1
TGCAGCGGGACAGGGTACTATGGCTACACCTTC | CSGTGYYGYTF | TRBJ1-2 | TRBV29-1 | many | TRBD1
TGCGCCAGCAGCCGCGGGGGGACGAACACCGGGGAGCTGTTTTTT | CASSRGGTNTGELFF | TRBJ2-2 | TRBV4-3 | many | TRBD2
TGTGCCACCAGCAGAGAAGGGCTGGCTTTCTTT | CATSREGLAFF | TRBJ1-1 | TRBV15 | many | NA
TGTGCCACCAGCAGAGAAGCATTGGGATATGGCAATCAGCCCCAGCATTTT | CATSREALGYGNQPQHF | TRBJ1-5 | TRBV15 | NA | NA
TGCGCCAGCAGCCAAGATTTTACGCCGGGGGGTATTCATGGCTACACCTTC | CASSQDFTPGGIHGYTF | TRBJ1-2 | TRBV4-3 | many | NA
TGTGCCAGCAGTGCGGGACTAGCGGAGACCCAGTACTTC | CASSAGLAETQYF | TRBJ2-5 | TRBV5-4 | many | TRBD2
TGTGCCAGCAGCTCCACCGGGACAGGGAACACTGAAGCTTTCTTT | CASSSTGTGNTEAFF | TRBJ1-1 | TRBV5-5 | many | TRBD1
TGTGCCAGCGGCCCCGTGGGGTTCGGCACTGAAGCTTTCTTT | CASGPVGFGTEAFF | TRBJ1-1 | TRBV5-4 | few | NA
TGTGCCAGCTCACAGAGGGGGTATAATTCACCCCTCCACTTT | CASSQRGYNSPLHF | TRBJ1-6 | TRBV18 | many | NA
TGCGCCAGCAGCGATCCGGGACAGGGGAACACTGAAGCTTTCTTT | CASSDPGQGNTEAFF | TRBJ1-1 | TRBV5-1 | many | TRBD1
TGTGCCAGCAGCCAACGACTAGCGGGAAACTTTGAGGGAGAAGAGACCCAGTACTTC | CASSQRLAGNFEGEETQYF | TRBJ2-5 | TRBV14 | many | TRBD2
TGTGCCAGCAGCTCCCGGACTAGACAAGAGACCCAGTACTTC | CASSSRTRQETQYF | TRBJ2-5 | TRBV5-4 | NA | TRBD2
TGTGCCAGCAGCAGAGTAGCGGGAGGGCCCAATGAGCAGTTCTTC | CASSRVAGGPNEQFF | TRBJ2-1 | TRBV12-3/TRBV12-4 | few | TRBD2